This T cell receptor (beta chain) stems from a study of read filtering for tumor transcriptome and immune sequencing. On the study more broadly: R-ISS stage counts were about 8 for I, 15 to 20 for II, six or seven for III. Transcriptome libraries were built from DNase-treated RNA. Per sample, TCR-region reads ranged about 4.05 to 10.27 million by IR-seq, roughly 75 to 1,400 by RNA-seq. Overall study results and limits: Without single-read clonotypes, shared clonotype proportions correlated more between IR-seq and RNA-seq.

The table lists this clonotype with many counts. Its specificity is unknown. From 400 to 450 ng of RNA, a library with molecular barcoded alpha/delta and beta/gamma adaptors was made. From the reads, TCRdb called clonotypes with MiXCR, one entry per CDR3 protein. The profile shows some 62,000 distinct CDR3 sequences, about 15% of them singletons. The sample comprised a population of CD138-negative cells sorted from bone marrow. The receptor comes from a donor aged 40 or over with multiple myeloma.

The CDR3 bases are TGTGCCAGCAGTTACTCGACTAGCGGGAGGAATACGCAGTATTTT. Amino acids: CASSYSTSGRNTQYF. The rearrangement links TRBV6-2 or TRBV6-3 to TRBJ2-3; 13 bases agree with TRBD2. In germline, CDR1 is MNHEY, CDR2 SVGEGT. This CDR3 is built from 15 residues. Trimming took 0 bases from V and 7 from J; bases not matched to a gene: 1.